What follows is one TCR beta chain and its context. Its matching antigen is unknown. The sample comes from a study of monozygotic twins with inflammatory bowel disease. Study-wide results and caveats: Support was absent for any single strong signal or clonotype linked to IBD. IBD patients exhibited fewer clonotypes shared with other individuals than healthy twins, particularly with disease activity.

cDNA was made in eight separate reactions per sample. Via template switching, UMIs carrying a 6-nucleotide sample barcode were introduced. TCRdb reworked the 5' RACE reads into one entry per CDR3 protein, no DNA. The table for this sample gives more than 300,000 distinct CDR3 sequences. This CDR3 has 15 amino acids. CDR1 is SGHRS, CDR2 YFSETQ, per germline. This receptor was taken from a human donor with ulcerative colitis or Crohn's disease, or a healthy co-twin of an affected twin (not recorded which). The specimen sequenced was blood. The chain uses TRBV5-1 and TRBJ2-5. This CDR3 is CASSLRTLIQETQYF.